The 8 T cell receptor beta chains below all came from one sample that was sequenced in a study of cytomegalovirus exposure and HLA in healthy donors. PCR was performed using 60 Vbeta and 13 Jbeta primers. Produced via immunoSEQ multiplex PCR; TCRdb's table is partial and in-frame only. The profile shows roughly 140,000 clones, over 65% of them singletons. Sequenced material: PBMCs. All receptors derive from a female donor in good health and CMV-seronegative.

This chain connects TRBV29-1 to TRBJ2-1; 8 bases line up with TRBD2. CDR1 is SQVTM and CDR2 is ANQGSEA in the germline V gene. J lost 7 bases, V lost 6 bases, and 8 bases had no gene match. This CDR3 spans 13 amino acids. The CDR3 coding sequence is TGCAGCGTCGCTCAACTAGCGGCTAATGAGCAGTTCTTC. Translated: CSVAQLAANEQFF.

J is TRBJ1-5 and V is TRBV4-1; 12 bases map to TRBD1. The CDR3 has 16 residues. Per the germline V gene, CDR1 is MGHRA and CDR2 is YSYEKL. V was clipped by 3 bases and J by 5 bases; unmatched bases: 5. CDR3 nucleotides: TGCGCCAGCAGCCAGACCGGGACAGGGGGCCATCAGCCCCAGCATTTT. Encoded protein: CASSQTGTGGHQPQHF.

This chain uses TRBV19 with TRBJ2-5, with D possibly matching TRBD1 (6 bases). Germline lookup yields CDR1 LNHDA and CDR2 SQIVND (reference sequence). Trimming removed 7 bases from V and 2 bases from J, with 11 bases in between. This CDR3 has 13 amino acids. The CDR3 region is CASTPTGQETQYF. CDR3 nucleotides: TGTGCCAGTACCCCGACAGGACAAGAGACCCAGTACTTC.

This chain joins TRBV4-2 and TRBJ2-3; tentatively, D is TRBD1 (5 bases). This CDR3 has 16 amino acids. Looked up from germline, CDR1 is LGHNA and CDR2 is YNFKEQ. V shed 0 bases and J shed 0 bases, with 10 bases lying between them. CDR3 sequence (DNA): TGTGCCAGCAGCCAAGATGGACAAACTAGCACAGATACGCAGTATTTT. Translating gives CASSQDGQTSTDTQYF.

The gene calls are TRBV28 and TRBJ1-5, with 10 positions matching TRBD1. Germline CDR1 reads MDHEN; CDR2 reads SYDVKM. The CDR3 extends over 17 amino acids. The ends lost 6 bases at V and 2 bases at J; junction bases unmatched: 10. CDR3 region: CASRTDRGLWGNQPQHF. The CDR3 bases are TGTGCCAGCAGAACTGACAGGGGGCTTTGGGGCAATCAGCCCCAGCATTTT. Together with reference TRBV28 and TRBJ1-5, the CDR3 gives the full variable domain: DVKVTQSSRYLVKRTGEKVFLECVQDMDHENMFWYRQDPGLGLRLIYFSYDVKMKEKGDIPEGYSVSREKKERFSLILESASTNQTSMYLCASRTDRGLWGNQPQHFGDGTRLSIL.

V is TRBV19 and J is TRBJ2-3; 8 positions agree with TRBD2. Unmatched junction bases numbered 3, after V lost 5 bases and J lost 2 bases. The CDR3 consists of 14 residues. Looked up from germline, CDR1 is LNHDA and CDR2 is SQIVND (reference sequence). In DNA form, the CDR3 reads TGTGCCAGTAGTCTAGCGGGTTTCACAGATACGCAGTATTTT. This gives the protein CASSLAGFTDTQYF.

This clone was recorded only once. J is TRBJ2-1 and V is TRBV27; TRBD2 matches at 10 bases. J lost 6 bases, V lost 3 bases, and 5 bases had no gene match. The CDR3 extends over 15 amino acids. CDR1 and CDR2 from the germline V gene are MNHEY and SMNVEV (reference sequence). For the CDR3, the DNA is TGTGCCAGCAGTTTGCTTAGCGGGAGGATCAATGAGCAGTTCTTC. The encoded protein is CASSLLSGRINEQFF.

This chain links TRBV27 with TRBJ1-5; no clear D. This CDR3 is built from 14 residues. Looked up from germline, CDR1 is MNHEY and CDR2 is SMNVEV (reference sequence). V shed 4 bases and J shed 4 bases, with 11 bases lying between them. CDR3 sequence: CASSSAGLNQPQHF. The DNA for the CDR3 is TGTGCCAGCAGTTCCGCCGGGTTGAATCAGCCCCAGCATTTT.